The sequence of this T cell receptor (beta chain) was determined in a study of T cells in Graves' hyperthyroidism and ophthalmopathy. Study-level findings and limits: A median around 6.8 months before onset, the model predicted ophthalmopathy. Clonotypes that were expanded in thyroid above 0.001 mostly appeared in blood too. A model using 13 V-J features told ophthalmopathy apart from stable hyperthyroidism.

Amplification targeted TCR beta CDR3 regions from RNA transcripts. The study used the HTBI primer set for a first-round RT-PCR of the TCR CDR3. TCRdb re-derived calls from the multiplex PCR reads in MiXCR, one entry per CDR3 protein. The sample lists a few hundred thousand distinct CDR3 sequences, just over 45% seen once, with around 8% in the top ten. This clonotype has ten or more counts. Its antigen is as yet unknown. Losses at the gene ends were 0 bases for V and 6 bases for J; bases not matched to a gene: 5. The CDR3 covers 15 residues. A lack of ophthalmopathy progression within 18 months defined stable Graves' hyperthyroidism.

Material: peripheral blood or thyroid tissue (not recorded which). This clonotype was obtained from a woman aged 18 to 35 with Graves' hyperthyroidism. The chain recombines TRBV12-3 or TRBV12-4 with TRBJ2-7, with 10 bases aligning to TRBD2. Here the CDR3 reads CASSLALAGVGEQYF. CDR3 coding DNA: TGTGCCAGCAGTTTAGCGCTAGCGGGAGTTGGCGAGCAGTACTTC.